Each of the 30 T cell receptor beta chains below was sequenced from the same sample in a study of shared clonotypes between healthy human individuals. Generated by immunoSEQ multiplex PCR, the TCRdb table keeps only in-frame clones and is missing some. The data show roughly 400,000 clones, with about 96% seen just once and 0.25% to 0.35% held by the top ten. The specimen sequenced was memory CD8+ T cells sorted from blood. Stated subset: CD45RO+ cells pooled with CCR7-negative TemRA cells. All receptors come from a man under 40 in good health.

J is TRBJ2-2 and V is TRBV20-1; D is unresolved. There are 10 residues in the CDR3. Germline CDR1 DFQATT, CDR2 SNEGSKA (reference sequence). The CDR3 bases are TGCGCGGCCCCCCGCGGGGAGCTGTTTTTT. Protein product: CAAPRGELFF.

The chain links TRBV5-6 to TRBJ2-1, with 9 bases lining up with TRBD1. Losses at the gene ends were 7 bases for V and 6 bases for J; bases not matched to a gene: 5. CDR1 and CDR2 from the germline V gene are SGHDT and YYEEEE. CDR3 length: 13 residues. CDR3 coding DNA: TGTGCCAGCGGACAGGGGCAAGTCAATGAGCAGTTCTTC. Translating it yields CASGQGQVNEQFF.

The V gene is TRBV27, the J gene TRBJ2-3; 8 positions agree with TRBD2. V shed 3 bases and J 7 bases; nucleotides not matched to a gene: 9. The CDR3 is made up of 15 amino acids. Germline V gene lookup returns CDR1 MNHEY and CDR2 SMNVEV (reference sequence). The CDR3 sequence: CASSFRLAGRNTQYF. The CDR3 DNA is TGTGCCAGCAGTTTCAGGTTAGCGGGGCGCAATACGCAGTATTTT.

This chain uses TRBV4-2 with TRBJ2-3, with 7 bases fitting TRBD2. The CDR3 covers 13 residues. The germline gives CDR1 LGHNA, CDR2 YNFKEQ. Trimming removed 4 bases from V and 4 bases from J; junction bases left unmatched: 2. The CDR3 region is CASSPTSSDTQYF. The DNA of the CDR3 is TGTGCCAGCAGCCCGACTAGCTCAGATACGCAGTATTTT.

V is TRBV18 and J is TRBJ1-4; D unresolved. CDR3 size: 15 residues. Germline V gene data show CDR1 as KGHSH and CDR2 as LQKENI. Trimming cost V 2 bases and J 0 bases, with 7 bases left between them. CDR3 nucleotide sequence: TGTGCCAGCTCACCATTGACCCCAACTAATGAAAAACTGTTTTTT. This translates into CASSPLTPTNEKLFF. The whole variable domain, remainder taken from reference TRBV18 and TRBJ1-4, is NAGVMQNPRHLVRRRGQEARLRCSPMKGHSHVYWYRQLPEEGLKFMVYLQKENIIDESGMPKERFSAEFPKEGPSILRIQQVVRGDSAAYFCASSPLTPTNEKLFFGSGTQLSVL.

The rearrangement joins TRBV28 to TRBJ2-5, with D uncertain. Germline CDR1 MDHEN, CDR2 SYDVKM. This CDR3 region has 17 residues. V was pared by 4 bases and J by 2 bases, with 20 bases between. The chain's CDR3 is CASSSNRAPNLQETQYF. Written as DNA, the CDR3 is TGTGCCAGCAGTTCCAACCGGGCCCCTAACCTTCAAGAGACCCAGTACTTC.

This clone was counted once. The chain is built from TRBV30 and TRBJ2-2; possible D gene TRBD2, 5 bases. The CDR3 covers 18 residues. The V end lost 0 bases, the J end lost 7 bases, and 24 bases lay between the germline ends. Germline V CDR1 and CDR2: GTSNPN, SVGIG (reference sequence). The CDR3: CAWSVGLAGTRNLGELFF. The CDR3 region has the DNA TGTGCCTGGAGTGTAGGTTTGGCGGGCACCCGCAACCTCGGGGAGCTGTTTTTT. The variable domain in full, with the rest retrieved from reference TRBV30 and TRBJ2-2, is SQTIHQWPATLVQPVGSPLSLECTVEGTSNPNLYWYRQAAGRGLQLLFYSVGIGQISSEVPQNLSASRPQDRQFILSSKKLLLSDSGFYLCAWSVGLAGTRNLGELFFGEGSRLTVL.

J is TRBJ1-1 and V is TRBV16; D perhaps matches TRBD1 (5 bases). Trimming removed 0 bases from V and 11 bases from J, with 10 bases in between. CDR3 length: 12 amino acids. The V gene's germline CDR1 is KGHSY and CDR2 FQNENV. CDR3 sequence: CASSQSGEWAFF. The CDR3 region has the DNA TGTGCCAGCAGCCAATCGGGGGAGTGGGCTTTCTTT.

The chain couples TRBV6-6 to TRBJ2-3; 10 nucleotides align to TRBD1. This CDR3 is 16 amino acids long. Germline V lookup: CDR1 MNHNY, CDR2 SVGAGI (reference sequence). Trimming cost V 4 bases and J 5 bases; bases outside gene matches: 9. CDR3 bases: TGTGCCAGCAGTTTAGCCGGGACAGGGGAGGGAGATACGCAGTATTTT. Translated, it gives CASSLAGTGEGDTQYF.

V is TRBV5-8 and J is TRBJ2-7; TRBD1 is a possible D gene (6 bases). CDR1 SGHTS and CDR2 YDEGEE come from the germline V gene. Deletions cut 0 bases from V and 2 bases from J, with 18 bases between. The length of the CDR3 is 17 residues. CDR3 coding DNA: TGTGCCAGCAGCTTGGCCCGGACAGCCCAGAACCCCTACGAGCAGTACTTC. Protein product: CASSLARTAQNPYEQYF.

This CDR3 reads CASSFRDRGYEQYF. DNA of the CDR3: TGCGCCAGCAGCTTCCGGGACAGGGGCTACGAGCAGTACTTC. This chain uses TRBV5-1 with TRBJ2-7, with TRBD1 matching 10 bases. The V and J ends lost 2 bases and 3 bases, in that order; junction bases with no gene match: 2. CDR3 size: 14 residues. Germline V gene data show CDR1 as SGHRS and CDR2 as YFSETQ. The whole variable domain, remainder taken from reference TRBV5-1 and TRBJ2-7, is KAGVTQTPRYLIKTRGQQVTLSCSPISGHRSVSWYQQTPGQGLQFLFEYFSETQRNKGNFPGRFSGRQFSNSRSEMNVSTLELGDSALYLCASSFRDRGYEQYFGPGTRLTVT.

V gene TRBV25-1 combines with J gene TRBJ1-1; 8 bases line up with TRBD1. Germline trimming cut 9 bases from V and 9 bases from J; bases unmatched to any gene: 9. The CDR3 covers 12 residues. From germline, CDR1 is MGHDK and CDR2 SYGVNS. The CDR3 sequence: CASQTGARKAFF. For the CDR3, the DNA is TGTGCCAGTCAGACAGGGGCCCGGAAAGCTTTCTTT.

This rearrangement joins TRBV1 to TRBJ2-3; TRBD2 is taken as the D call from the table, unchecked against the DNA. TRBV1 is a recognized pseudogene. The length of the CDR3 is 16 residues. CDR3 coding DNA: TGCACCAGCAGCCAAGATCTAGCGGGAGGGCCTGATACGCAGTATTTT. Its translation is CTSSQDLAGGPDTQYF.

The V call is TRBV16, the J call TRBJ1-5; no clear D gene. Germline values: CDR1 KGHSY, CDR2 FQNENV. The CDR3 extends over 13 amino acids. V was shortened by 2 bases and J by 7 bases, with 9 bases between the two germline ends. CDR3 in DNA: TGTGCCAGCAGCCAACCCAATGGCCAGCCCCAGCATTTT. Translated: CASSQPNGQPQHF.

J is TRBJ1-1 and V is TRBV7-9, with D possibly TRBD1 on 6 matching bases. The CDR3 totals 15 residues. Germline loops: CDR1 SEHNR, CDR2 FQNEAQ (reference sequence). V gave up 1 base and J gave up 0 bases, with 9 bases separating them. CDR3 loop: CASSLDRTVNTEAFF. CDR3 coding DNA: TGTGCCAGCAGCTTAGATAGGACAGTGAACACTGAAGCTTTCTTT.

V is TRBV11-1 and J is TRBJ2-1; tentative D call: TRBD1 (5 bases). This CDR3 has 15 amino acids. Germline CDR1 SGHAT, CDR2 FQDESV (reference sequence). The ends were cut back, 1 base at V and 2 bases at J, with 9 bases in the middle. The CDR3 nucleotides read TGTGCCAGCAGCTTAGGGGGCTCACCCTACAATGAGCAGTTCTTC. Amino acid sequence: CASSLGGSPYNEQFF.

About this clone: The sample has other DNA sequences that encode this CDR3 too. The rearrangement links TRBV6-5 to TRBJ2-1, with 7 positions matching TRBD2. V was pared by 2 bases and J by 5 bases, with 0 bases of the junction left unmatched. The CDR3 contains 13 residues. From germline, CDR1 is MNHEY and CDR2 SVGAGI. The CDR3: CASSYGTNNEQFF. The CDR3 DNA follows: TGTGCCAGCAGTTACGGGACTAACAATGAGCAGTTCTTC.

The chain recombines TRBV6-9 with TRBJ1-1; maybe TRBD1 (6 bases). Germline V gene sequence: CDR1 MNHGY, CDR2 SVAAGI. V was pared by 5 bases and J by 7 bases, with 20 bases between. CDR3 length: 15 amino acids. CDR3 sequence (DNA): TGTGCCAGCAGTACTCTCTTCGGGGGGCTCAATGAAGCTTTCTTT. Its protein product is CASSTLFGGLNEAFF.

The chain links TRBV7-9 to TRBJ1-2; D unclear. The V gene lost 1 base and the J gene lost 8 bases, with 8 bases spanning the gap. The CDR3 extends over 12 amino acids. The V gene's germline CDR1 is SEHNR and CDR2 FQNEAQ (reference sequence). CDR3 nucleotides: TGTGCCAGCAGCTTAGGGGCGGAGGGCTACACCTTC. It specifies CASSLGAEGYTF.

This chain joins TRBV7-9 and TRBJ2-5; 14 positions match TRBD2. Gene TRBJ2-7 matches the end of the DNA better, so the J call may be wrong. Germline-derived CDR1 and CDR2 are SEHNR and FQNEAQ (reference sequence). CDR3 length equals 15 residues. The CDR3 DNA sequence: TGTGCCAGCAGCTTGGGACTAGCGGGAGTAGACGAGCAGTACTTC. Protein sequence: CASSLGLAGVDEQYF.

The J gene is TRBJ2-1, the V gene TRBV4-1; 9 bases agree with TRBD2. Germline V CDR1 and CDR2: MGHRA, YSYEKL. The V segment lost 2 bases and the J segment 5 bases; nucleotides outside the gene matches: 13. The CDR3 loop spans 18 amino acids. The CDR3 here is CASSQTRQASGTNNEQFF. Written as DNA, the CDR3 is TGCGCCAGCAGCCAAACCCGCCAGGCTAGCGGGACTAACAATGAGCAGTTCTTC.

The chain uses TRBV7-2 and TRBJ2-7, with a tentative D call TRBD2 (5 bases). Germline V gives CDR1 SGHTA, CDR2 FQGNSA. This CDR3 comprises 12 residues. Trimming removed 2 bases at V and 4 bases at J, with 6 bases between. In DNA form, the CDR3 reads TGTGCCAGCAGCTTATGGGAGTACGAGCAGTACTTC. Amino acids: CASSLWEYEQYF.

The CDR3 here is CASGGRAGPGATQYF. In nucleotides, the CDR3 is TGTGCCAGCGGCGGGAGGGCCGGACCAGGGGCGACCCAGTACTTC. The V and J genes are TRBV28 and TRBJ2-5, with TRBD2 identical over 9 bases. CDR3 length: 15 residues. The V gene end was trimmed by 8 bases and the J gene end by 7 bases; junction bases not matched to a gene: 14. Germline lookup yields CDR1 MDHEN and CDR2 SYDVKM.

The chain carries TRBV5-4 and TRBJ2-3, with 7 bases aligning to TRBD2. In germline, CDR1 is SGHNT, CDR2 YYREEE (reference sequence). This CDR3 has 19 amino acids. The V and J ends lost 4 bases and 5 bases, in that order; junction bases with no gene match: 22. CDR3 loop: CASSVRSRLGAGVQDTQYF. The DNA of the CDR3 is TGTGCCAGCAGCGTCAGATCGCGGCTAGGGGCGGGAGTGCAAGATACGCAGTATTTT.

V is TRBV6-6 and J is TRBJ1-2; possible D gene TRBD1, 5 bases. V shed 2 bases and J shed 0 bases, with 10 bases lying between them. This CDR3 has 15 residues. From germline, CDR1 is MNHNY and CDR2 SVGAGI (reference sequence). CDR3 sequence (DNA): TGTGCCAGCAGTTACAGCCAGGGAGCTAACTATGGCTACACCTTC. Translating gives CASSYSQGANYGYTF.

The CDR3 sequence is CASSPGLAFDNEQFF. In nucleotides, the CDR3 is TGTGCCAGCTCACCAGGGCTAGCCTTCGACAATGAGCAGTTCTTC. V usage is TRBV18 and J usage is TRBJ2-1; a possible D gene is TRBD2 (5 bases). Trimming shortened V by 2 bases and J by 5 bases, and 13 bases separated the two germline ends. The V gene's germline CDR1 is KGHSH and CDR2 LQKENI. The CDR3 runs to 15 residues.

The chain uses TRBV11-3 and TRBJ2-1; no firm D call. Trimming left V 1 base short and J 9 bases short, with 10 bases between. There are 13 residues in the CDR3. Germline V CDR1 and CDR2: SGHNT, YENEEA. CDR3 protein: CASSLVRDSEQFF. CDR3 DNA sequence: TGTGCCAGCAGCTTAGTTAGGGATTCTGAGCAGTTCTTC. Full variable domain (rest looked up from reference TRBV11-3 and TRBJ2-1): EAGVVQSPRYKIIEKKQPVAFWCNPISGHNTLYWYLQNLGQGPELLIRYENEEAVDDSQLPKDRFSAERLKGVDSTLKIQPAELGDSAVYLCASSLVRDSEQFFGPGTRLTVL.

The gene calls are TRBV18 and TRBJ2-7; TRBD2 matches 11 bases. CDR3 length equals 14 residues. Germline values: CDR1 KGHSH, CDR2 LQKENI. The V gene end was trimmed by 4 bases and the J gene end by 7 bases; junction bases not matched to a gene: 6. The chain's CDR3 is CASSLAGGTMEQYF. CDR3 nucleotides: TGTGCCAGCTCACTAGCGGGAGGGACCATGGAGCAGTACTTC.

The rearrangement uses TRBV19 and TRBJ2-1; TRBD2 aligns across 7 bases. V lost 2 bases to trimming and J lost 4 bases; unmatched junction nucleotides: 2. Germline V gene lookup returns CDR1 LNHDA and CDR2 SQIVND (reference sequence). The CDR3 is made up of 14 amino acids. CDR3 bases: TGTGCCAGTAGTATAATGGGAGGGTACAATGAGCAGTTCTTC. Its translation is CASSIMGGYNEQFF.

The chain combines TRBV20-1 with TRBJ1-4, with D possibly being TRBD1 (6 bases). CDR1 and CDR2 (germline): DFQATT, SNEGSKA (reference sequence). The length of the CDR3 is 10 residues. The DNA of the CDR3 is TGCAGGAGGGGGATGGAAAAACTGTTTTTT. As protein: CRRGMEKLFF.